In this sample, the clone carrying this T cell receptor beta chain turned up a few times. Its antigen remains unidentified. Researchers turned away patients with other autoimmune diseases, uncontrolled infections, pregnancy or lactation. The data were taken from a study of Graves' ophthalmopathy and Graves' hyperthyroidism. V was clipped by 8 bases and J by 3 bases, with 17 bases between them. The CDR3 extends over 15 amino acids. Germline CDR1 reads MNHNS; CDR2 reads SASEGT. RNA transcripts yielded amplified TCR beta CDR3 regions. Investigators did first-round RT-PCR with HTBI primers, then second-round multiplex PCR. TCRdb re-called the multiplex PCR reads with MiXCR, one entry per CDR3 protein. The table has about 550,000 distinct CDR3 sequences, 35% to 45% seen once; the top ten hold about 4.2%. Points from the study as a whole: Blood was where most expanded thyroid clonotypes above 0.001 frequency also turned up.

The TCR originated in an adult man with Graves' hyperthyroidism. Sequencing was performed on peripheral blood or thyroid tissue (not recorded which). V is TRBV6-1 and J is TRBJ1-5; possibly TRBD1 for D (5 bases). CDR3 loop: CASAAGWGYNQPQHF. Here the CDR3 DNA reads TGTGCCAGCGCGGCGGGATGGGGCTACAATCAGCCCCAGCATTTT.